The entry below describes one T cell receptor (beta chain). The antigen it recognizes is unknown. No much larger clonotype is one base removed from it; base qualities were not supplied. Whole blood was collected in K2EDTA tubes by collaborating institutions according to the institutions' own protocols. For TCRbeta analysis, collaborators shipped samples as frozen whole blood, isolated PBMCs, or DNA extracted from either of those sample types. TCRbeta CDR3 regions were amplified from genomic DNA using the immunoSEQ Assay, a bias-controlled multiplex PCR. The authors' pipeline ran thus. Within the assay, amplification of reference gene primers was used to estimate how many nucleated cells each sample contained. To quantify the absolute abundance of each unique TCRbeta CDR3 rearrangement, sequence reads were collapsed and filtered. For each sample, productive Simpson clonality was calculated as the square root of Simpson's diversity index over productive rearrangements. Drawn from immuneACCESS, this table holds only the in-frame rearrangements with V and J called that TCRdb kept. Clones are partly lost; checked studies trace under half to an unresolved V gene and leave the rest unexplained. The V and J calls and the clone size are those of that table, but D and trimming were determined from the DNA. For this sample there are 45,000 to 70,000 clones; 70% to 75% appear just once. Together, the top ten hold more than 15% of the sample.

The record originates from a study of blood T cell repertoires in COVID-19 (dated by TCRdb to 2018 to 2021). Study-level background: Collaborator samples came from the United States, Italy and Spain and covered acute and convalescent phases of COVID-19. Where available, HLA class I and class II types were obtained from metadata supplied by the sample provider rather than from assay-based typing. Samples came from the ongoing ImmuneRACE study (first 160 participants) plus 1,254 subjects from 6 global collaborators. Nearly every sample came with metadata listing a de-identified subject ID, COVID-19 status, age in years and sex. The dataset comprised deeply sampled blood TCRbeta repertoires from subjects exposed to, actively infected with, or recovered from COVID-19. The material from the prospective study consisted of cDNA or gDNA derived from T cells, B-cell-depleted T cells, or PBMCs. The repertoires were made available in a free public database intended to serve as a resource for research on the immune response to SARS-CoV-2.

Results and caveats for the whole study, not just this receptor: The quantity of clinical and demographic metadata differed by source and by participant and was supplied without curation.

CDR1 and CDR2 are read off the germline V gene (reference sequence) as GTSNPN and SVGIG. The CDR3, cysteine through phenylalanine, is 12 amino acids long. Kept here is only the CDR3 DNA, which spans 36 bases and is read in frame from base 1. Germline trimming: 3 bases from V, 7 bases from J; junction bases outside gene matches: 5. Recombination joined TRBV30 with TRBJ2-7, with TRBD2 identical over 8 junction bases. Sequencing was performed on peripheral blood. The source of this sequence is a woman between 50 and 59 years old with active or convalescent COVID-19. The CDR3 is CAWRQAGVEQYF. The base sequence is TGTGCCTGGAGGCAAGCGGGAGTGGAGCAGTACTTC.